This is a list of T cell receptor beta chains from one sample in a study of Graves' ophthalmopathy and Graves' hyperthyroidism. From the multiplex PCR reads, TCRdb called clonotypes with MiXCR, one entry per CDR3 protein. The data contain 350,000 to 400,000 distinct CDR3 sequences, 15% of them singletons. Material: peripheral blood. These receptors came from a woman between 18 and 29 years old with stable Graves' hyperthyroidism. Each CDR3 is given without its conserved first and last residue. D genes are given only for firm matches.

V: TRBV2; J: TRBJ1-2; D: -; CDR3: ASVAANYGYT
V: TRBV12-5; J: TRBJ1-1; D: -; CDR3: ASGFATSGTEAF
V: TRBV12-3/TRBV12-4; J: TRBJ2-7; D: TRBD2; CDR3: ASRATSGGVYEQY
V: TRBV6-2/TRBV6-3; J: TRBJ2-3; D: TRBD2; CDR3: ASRAPSGGAEGTDTQY
V: TRBV6-1; J: TRBJ1-1; D: -; CDR3: ASSEAVGGKGTEAF
V: TRBV11-2; J: TRBJ1-3; D: TRBD1; CDR3: ASSPQDRDSGNTIY
V: TRBV6-2/TRBV6-3; J: TRBJ2-7; D: TRBD2; CDR3: ASSPSPGLAETFPYEQY
V: TRBV5-1; J: TRBJ1-2; D: -; CDR3: ASSLEAGYGYT
V: TRBV29-1; J: TRBJ2-7; D: -; CDR3: SVAGAPSYEQY
V: TRBV29-1; J: TRBJ2-5; D: TRBD2; CDR3: SARLAGVETQY
V: TRBV6-1; J: TRBJ1-2; D: -; CDR3: ASSRAGDSNYGYT
V: TRBV20-1; J: TRBJ2-7; D: -; CDR3: SAREAEREQY
V: TRBV7-9; J: TRBJ2-5; D: TRBD1; CDR3: ASSWDRGAETQY
V: TRBV7-2; J: TRBJ2-7; D: -; CDR3: ASSSGPGEQY
V: TRBV7-9; J: TRBJ1-1; D: TRBD1; CDR3: ASSSWTGATEAF
V: TRBV5-1; J: TRBJ1-5; D: -; CDR3: ARAQGPQH
V: TRBV12-3/TRBV12-4; J: TRBJ2-4; D: -; CDR3: ASSHHGPAKNIQY
V: TRBV5-1; J: TRBJ1-4; D: -; CDR3: ASSSGPANEKLF
V: TRBV6-5; J: TRBJ1-2; D: -; CDR3: ASSPGRVRGYT
V: TRBV19; J: TRBJ1-1; D: -; CDR3: ASSKQGRLNTEAF
V: TRBV15; J: TRBJ2-7; D: TRBD1; CDR3: ATSMRGGQGAEQY
V: TRBV6-2/TRBV6-3; J: TRBJ1-6; D: -; CDR3: ASSYVSERSPLH
V: TRBV12-3/TRBV12-4; J: TRBJ2-7; D: -; CDR3: ASSLWLSYEQY
V: TRBV12-3/TRBV12-4; J: TRBJ1-1; D: -; CDR3: ASNSGGETEAF
V: TRBV7-2; J: TRBJ2-7; D: TRBD1; CDR3: ASSPRDRVEQY
V: TRBV7-8; J: TRBJ1-3; D: -; CDR3: ASSFSGGSGSGNTIY
V: TRBV4-1; J: TRBJ1-5; D: -; CDR3: ASSDGARNQPQH
V: TRBV10-2; J: TRBJ2-7; D: TRBD1; CDR3: ASIGTGDHEQY
V: TRBV18; J: TRBJ2-2; D: -; CDR3: ASSPSRGPITGELF
V: TRBV6-1; J: TRBJ2-5; D: -; CDR3: ASSELTGSGETQY
V: TRBV11-2; J: TRBJ2-3; D: TRBD2; CDR3: ASSSGGGTPTDTQY
V: TRBV10-3; J: TRBJ2-7; D: TRBD1; CDR3: AISERGHEQY
V: TRBV3-1; J: TRBJ2-6; D: -; CDR3: ASSQVGLGASSGANVLT
V: TRBV6-2/TRBV6-3; J: TRBJ2-4; D: TRBD1; CDR3: ASSYSMDRDSIQY
V: TRBV18; J: TRBJ1-1; D: TRBD1; CDR3: ACSPQGAEAF
V: TRBV5-6; J: TRBJ1-5; D: -; CDR3: ASSIGITNQPQH
V: TRBV12-3/TRBV12-4; J: TRBJ2-3; D: -; CDR3: ASSLVVGQRQY
V: TRBV19; J: TRBJ2-2; D: TRBD2; CDR3: ASSIGLLAGRVGELF
V: TRBV12-3/TRBV12-4; J: TRBJ1-2; D: -; CDR3: ASNRGGGYGYT
V: TRBV20-1; J: TRBJ1-5; D: -; CDR3: SARDPGTNQPQH
V: TRBV20-1; J: TRBJ2-7; D: -; CDR3: SASGKEITGLLYEQY
V: TRBV6-1; J: TRBJ2-5; D: -; CDR3: ASSEFNQETQY